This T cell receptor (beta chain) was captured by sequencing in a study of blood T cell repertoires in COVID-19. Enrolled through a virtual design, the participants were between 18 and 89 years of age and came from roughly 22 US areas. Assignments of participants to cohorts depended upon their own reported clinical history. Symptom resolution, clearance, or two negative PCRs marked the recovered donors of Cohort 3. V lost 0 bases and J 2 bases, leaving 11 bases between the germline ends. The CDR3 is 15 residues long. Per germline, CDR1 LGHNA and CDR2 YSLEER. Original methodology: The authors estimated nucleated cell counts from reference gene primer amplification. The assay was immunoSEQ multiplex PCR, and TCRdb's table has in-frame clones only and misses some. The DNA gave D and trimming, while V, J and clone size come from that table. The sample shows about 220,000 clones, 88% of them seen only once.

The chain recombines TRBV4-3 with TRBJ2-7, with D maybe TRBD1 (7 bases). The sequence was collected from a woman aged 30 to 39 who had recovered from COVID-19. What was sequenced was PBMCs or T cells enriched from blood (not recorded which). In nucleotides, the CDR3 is TGCGCCAGCAGCCAAGAGGAGGGGGCGGCCTACGAGCAGTACTTC. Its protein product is CASSQEEGAAYEQYF.